The 30 T cell receptor beta chains given below trace back to one sample, sequenced in a study of blood T cells in healthy people across ages. Together with a sample-barcoded 5' primer, a J-beta primer mix was included in a second PCR lasting roughly 6 to 12 cycles. Each CDR3 protein is one row after TCRdb ran MiXCR on the 5' RACE reads. The repertoire consists of more than 1 million distinct CDR3 sequences, with more than 35% occurring once and the leading ten covering under 20%. The sequenced sample was blood. The receptors derive from a woman aged 55-69 years in good health.

The chain employs TRBV6-5 and TRBJ2-1; the D is unclear. The length of the CDR3 is 11 residues. The V end lost 2 bases, the J end lost 9 bases, and 5 bases lay between the germline ends. The germline CDR1 and CDR2 sequences are MNHEY and SVGAGI. The CDR3 DNA sequence: TGTGCCAGCAGTTACGGGCCTGAGCAGTTCTTC. Protein product: CASSYGPEQFF.

The gene calls are TRBV27 and TRBJ2-5; a possible D gene is TRBD2 (6 bases). This CDR3 has 13 residues. Germline CDR1 MNHEY, CDR2 SMNVEV (reference sequence). Trimming removed 6 bases from V and 13 bases from J, with 21 bases in between. The CDR3 here is CASRSGTVDIAYF. In DNA, the CDR3 is TGTGCCAGCAGATCCGGGACTGTTGACATCGCGTACTTC.

J is TRBJ2-4 and V is TRBV6-5; 7 nucleotides match TRBD2. CDR1 is MNHEY, CDR2 SVGAGI, per germline. V lost 2 bases to trimming and J lost 0 bases; unmatched junction nucleotides: 7. The CDR3 is made up of 17 amino acids. CDR3 sequence: CASSYGRAGLAKNIQYF. CDR3 bases: TGTGCCAGCAGTTACGGGCGAGCGGGGTTAGCCAAAAACATTCAGTACTTC.

This sequence joins TRBV24-1 and TRBJ2-1, with a tentative D call TRBD2 (7 bases). The CDR3 loop spans 21 amino acids. Germline V gene sequence: CDR1 KGHDR, CDR2 SFDVKD. The V end was cut by 0 bases, the J end by 5 bases, with 28 bases between. The CDR3 is CATSDLLPMGGPSELDNEQFF. The CDR3, as DNA: TGTGCCACCAGTGATTTGCTGCCTATGGGGGGGCCCTCGGAACTAGACAATGAGCAGTTCTTC.

V gene TRBV7-2 combines with J gene TRBJ1-2; no clear D. The CDR3 totals 14 residues. Deletions cut 3 bases from V and 4 bases from J, with 12 bases between. Germline V gives CDR1 SGHTA, CDR2 FQGNSA. DNA of the CDR3: TGTGCCAGCAGCTTCGGGTTCCGGGGCTATGGCTACACCTTC. This codes for CASSFGFRGYGYTF.

A few counts support this clonotype. The V and J genes are TRBV11-1 and TRBJ2-5; possibly TRBD1 for D (5 bases). CDR1 is SGHAT and CDR2 is FQDESV in the germline V gene (reference sequence). This CDR3 is built from 14 residues. V was cut by 3 bases and J by 5 bases, with 13 bases left in between. The CDR3 bases are TGTGCCAGCAGCTTCAACAGGCTAGGGGAGACCCAGTACTTC. Amino acid sequence: CASSFNRLGETQYF.

This clonotype turned up a few times. V is TRBV5-4 and J is TRBJ2-7; 10 nucleotides match TRBD1. There are 14 residues in the CDR3. Germline-derived CDR1 and CDR2 are SGHNT and YYREEE (reference sequence). V lost 4 bases and J lost 5; bases outside the gene matches: 6. CDR3 sequence reads: CASSPGTGEHEQYF. The CDR3 coding sequence is TGTGCCAGCAGCCCTGGGACAGGGGAACACGAGCAGTACTTC. Drawing the rest from reference TRBV5-4 and TRBJ2-7, the complete variable domain is ETGVTQSPTHLIKTRGQQVTLRCSSQSGHNTVSWYQQALGQGPQFIFQYYREEENGRGNFPPRFSGLQFPNYSSELNVNALELDDSALYLCASSPGTGEHEQYFGPGTRLTVT.

The rearrangement links TRBV7-2 to TRBJ1-5, with TRBD1 matching 8 bases. V was pared by 5 bases and J by 1 base, with 4 bases of the junction left unmatched. The CDR3 contains 15 residues. The germline CDR1 and CDR2 sequences are SGHTA and FQGNSA. The CDR3 bases are TGTGCCAGCAGCCCGTGGACAGGGAGCAATCAGCCCCAGCATTTT. Amino acids: CASSPWTGSNQPQHF.

The chain carries TRBV25-1 and TRBJ2-7, with no clear D. V was trimmed by 6 bases and J by 2 bases, leaving 11 bases between them. Germline CDR1 and CDR2: MGHDK and SYGVNS. The CDR3 extends over 13 amino acids. The CDR3 DNA reads TGTGCCAGCAGGGGCAATATGGCCTACGAGCAGTACTTC. Translating it yields CASRGNMAYEQYF.

The chain is built from TRBV7-7 and TRBJ2-3; tentatively, D is TRBD2 (6 bases). V was pared by 2 bases and J by 4 bases, with 10 bases between. From germline, CDR1 is SSHAT and CDR2 FNYEAQ (reference sequence). The length of the CDR3 is 14 residues. CDR3: CASSLSSAADTQYF. The CDR3 DNA is TGTGCCAGCAGCTTATCTAGCGCCGCAGATACGCAGTATTTT.

The chain links TRBV7-3 to TRBJ2-3; TRBD2 aligns across 14 bases. J lost 4 bases, V lost 3 bases, and 3 bases had no gene match. The CDR3 runs 16 residues. The V gene's germline CDR1 is SGHTA and CDR2 FQGTGA. The CDR3 loop reads CASSLGLAGVPDTQYF. In nucleotides, the CDR3 is TGTGCCAGCAGCTTGGGACTAGCGGGGGTTCCAGATACGCAGTATTTT.

Of note for this clonotype: At one of its ends the junction is not consistent with the germline gene, which may arise from a read error. The rearrangement links TRBV28 to TRBJ1-2, with D possibly matching TRBD1 (5 bases). This CDR3 is 16 amino acids long. Germline lookup yields CDR1 MDHEN and CDR2 SYDVKM. The CDR3 here is CAGSLLATGQVGGYTF. In DNA, the CDR3 is TGTGCCGGCAGTTTATTGGCGACTGGACAAGTCGGTGGCTACACCTTC.

J is TRBJ2-5 and V is TRBV5-1; D gene uncertain. Germline V CDR1 and CDR2: SGHRS, YFSETQ. The CDR3 sequence is 13 residues long. V was trimmed by 2 bases and J by 2 bases, leaving 7 bases between them. CDR3 protein: CASSFSEQETQYF. CDR3 bases: TGCGCCAGCAGCTTCTCGGAGCAAGAGACCCAGTACTTC.

The table lists this clonotype with a few counts. The chain joins TRBV9 to TRBJ2-7; D perhaps matches TRBD2 (6 bases). V gave up 0 bases and J gave up 4 bases, with 17 bases separating them. Germline CDR1 and CDR2: SGDLS and YYNGEE. This CDR3 region has 16 residues. The CDR3 reads CASSVAIPGLDYEQYF. The CDR3 DNA sequence: TGTGCCAGCAGCGTAGCGATACCGGGACTGGATTACGAGCAGTACTTC.

J is TRBJ2-5 and V is TRBV5-1; 12 bases match TRBD2. Germline assignment: CDR1 SGHRS and CDR2 YFSETQ. The CDR3 spans 16 residues. V lost 4 bases and J lost 5; bases outside the gene matches: 9. DNA of the CDR3: TGCGCCAGCAGCGCATCGGGACTAGCGGGTGTCGAGACCCAGTACTTC. It yields the protein CASSASGLAGVETQYF.

This clonotype was counted at least ten times. This may be a read error, as it is one base from a much larger clone. The genes are TRBV5-1 and TRBJ2-1; 8 bases align to TRBD1. The J call may be wrong; the DNA end is better matched by TRBJ2-7. The CDR3 is 15 amino acids. CDR1 is SGHRS and CDR2 is YFSETQ in the germline V gene. CDR3: CASSPTGAAYNEQYF. The CDR3 DNA reads TGCGCCAGCAGCCCGACAGGGGCCGCCTACAATGAGCAGTACTTC.

This sequence joins TRBV20-1 and TRBJ1-1, with D perhaps TRBD1 (6 bases). Trimming left V 5 bases short and J 10 bases short, with 14 bases between. Germline loops: CDR1 DFQATT, CDR2 SNEGSKA (reference sequence). The CDR3 loop spans 11 amino acids. The DNA for the CDR3 is TGCAGTGCTCGTATCACAGGGAGAGCTTTCTTT. Amino acids: CSARITGRAFF.

The gene calls are TRBV27 and TRBJ1-1; 8 positions agree with TRBD1. This CDR3 has 18 amino acids. Germline CDR1 and CDR2: MNHEY and SMNVEV (reference sequence). V shed 0 bases and J 0 bases; nucleotides not matched to a gene: 9. CDR3 in amino acids: CASSLSSGGAALNTEAFF. CDR3 coding DNA: TGTGCCAGCAGTTTATCATCAGGGGGCGCAGCCCTGAACACTGAAGCTTTCTTT.

This clonotype was seen repeatedly, ten times or more. The chain combines TRBV7-2 with TRBJ2-5, with 12 nucleotides matching TRBD2. V dropped 5 bases and J dropped 5; count of bases not matched to a gene: 6. In germline, CDR1 is SGHTA, CDR2 FQGNSA. CDR3 length: 15 residues. This chain's CDR3 is CASSPGLAGSETQYF. For the CDR3, the DNA is TGTGCCAGCAGCCCCGGACTAGCGGGATCGGAGACCCAGTACTTC.

This clonotype was seen more than once but under ten times. The chain joins TRBV2 to TRBJ2-7, with a possible D match to TRBD2 (5 bases). Trimming pared 2 bases from V and 5 bases from J, leaving 10 bases between. In germline, CDR1 is SNHLY, CDR2 FYNNEI. The length of the CDR3 is 13 residues. The CDR3 coding sequence is TGTGCCAGCAGTGAATTGAGGGCAGACGAGCAGTACTTC. Encoded protein: CASSELRADEQYF. Combining the CDR3 with reference TRBV2 and TRBJ2-7 gives the whole variable domain EPEVTQTPSHQVTQMGQEVILRCVPISNHLYFYWYRQILGQKVEFLVSFYNNEISEKSEIFDDQFSVERPDGSNFTLKIRSTKLEDSAMYFCASSELRADEQYFGPGTRLTVT.

This chain uses TRBV12-5 with TRBJ2-1, with 7 positions matching TRBD1. V gave up 1 base and J gave up 12 bases; unmatched junction bases: 3. The CDR3 sequence is 12 residues long. Germline CDR1 is LGHNT and CDR2 is FRNRAP. CDR3 in DNA: TGTGCTAGTGGTTTGGACAGGGGTGGGCAGTTCTTC. Translated: CASGLDRGGQFF.

Of note for this clonotype: Given a much more abundant clone one base away, this may be a read error. The chain is built from TRBV5-1 and TRBJ2-1; D is ambiguous. The CDR3 sequence is 16 residues long. CDR1 SGHRS and CDR2 YFSETQ come from the germline V gene. V was cut by 4 bases and J by 8 bases, with 22 bases left in between. CDR3 sequence reads: CASSQNQARSNHEQFF. CDR3 bases: TGCGCCAGCAGCCAGAATCAGGCCCGCTCGAACCATGAGCAGTTCTTC.

This clonotype has ten or more counts. The chain combines TRBV7-3 with TRBJ2-7, with 7 bases identical to TRBD1. Losses at the gene ends were 5 bases for V and 7 bases for J; bases not matched to a gene: 11. Looked up from germline, CDR1 is SGHTA and CDR2 is FQGTGA. The CDR3 length is 14 residues. The CDR3 here is CASSPNAGGGEQYF. The CDR3 coding sequence is TGTGCCAGCAGCCCCAATGCAGGGGGTGGAGAGCAGTACTTC. The whole variable domain, filled in from reference TRBV7-3 and TRBJ2-7, reads GAGVSQTPSNKVTEKGKYVELRCDPISGHTALYWYRQSLGQGPEFLIYFQGTGAADDSGLPNDRFFAVRPEGSVSTLKIQRTERGDSAVYLCASSPNAGGGEQYFGPGTRLTVT.

This clonotype appeared many times. This sequence joins TRBV7-9 and TRBJ2-3; 12 nucleotides line up with TRBD2. V lost 4 bases to trimming and J lost 1 base; unmatched junction nucleotides: 6. The length of the CDR3 is 17 residues. The germline CDR1 and CDR2 sequences are SEHNR and FQNEAQ (reference sequence). The CDR3 DNA reads TGTGCCAGCAGCTCTCCTAGCGGGAGGGCCCGCACAGATACGCAGTATTTT. Its protein product is CASSSPSGRARTDTQYF.

V usage is TRBV9 and J usage is TRBJ2-7; 10 nucleotides match TRBD2. CDR3 length: 15 residues. The germline V gene has CDR1 SGDLS and CDR2 YYNGEE. Trimming took 0 bases from V and 7 from J; bases not matched to a gene: 7. The CDR3: CASSVGSSGSWEQYF. Written as DNA, the CDR3 is TGTGCCAGCAGCGTAGGGTCTAGCGGGAGTTGGGAGCAGTACTTC.

This clonotype has more than one count but fewer than ten. Here the CDR3 reads CASSLAWRLAGGPNEQYF. The DNA of the CDR3 is TGTGCCAGCAGCTTAGCTTGGAGGCTAGCGGGAGGGCCCAACGAGCAGTACTTC. The chain combines TRBV7-6 with TRBJ2-7, with TRBD2 matching over 12 bases. This CDR3 contains 18 residues. Unmatched junction bases numbered 11, after V lost 0 bases and J lost 5 bases. CDR1 and CDR2 (germline): SGHVS, FNYEAQ.

The V and J genes are TRBV5-1 and TRBJ1-1; 7 bases line up with TRBD1. The germline V gene encodes CDR1 SGHRS and CDR2 YFSETQ. The trim removed 4 bases at V and 1 base at J, leaving 10 bases unmatched. The CDR3 contains 16 residues. The CDR3 nucleotides are TGCGCCAGCAGCAACCGTAAACAGGGGCCGAACACTGAAGCTTTCTTT. Translation gives CASSNRKQGPNTEAFF. The variable domain in full, completed from reference TRBV5-1 and TRBJ1-1, reads KAGVTQTPRYLIKTRGQQVTLSCSPISGHRSVSWYQQTPGQGLQFLFEYFSETQRNKGNFPGRFSGRQFSNSRSEMNVSTLELGDSALYLCASSNRKQGPNTEAFFGQGTRLTVV.

The chain carries TRBV11-1 and TRBJ2-7; D is undetermined. With 5 bases removed from V and 4 bases from J, the gap between germline ends came to 36 bases. The germline V gene encodes CDR1 SGHAT and CDR2 FQDESV (reference sequence). This CDR3 has 21 residues. CDR3 DNA sequence: TGTGCCAGCAGCAAAGGCATCGGTCCAAGGGTACAGAACCCTAACCCTTACGAGCAGTACTTC. It encodes CASSKGIGPRVQNPNPYEQYF.

The chain joins TRBV5-5 to TRBJ2-7; unclear D gene. V shed 3 bases and J shed 3 bases, with 13 bases lying between them. Germline CDR1 is SGHKS and CDR2 is YYEKEE (reference sequence). This CDR3 contains 14 residues. The CDR3 bases are TGTGCCAGCAGCTCGTTAAGCCCCCACTACGAGCAGTACTTC. Protein product: CASSSLSPHYEQYF.

The CDR3 sequence is CASSFLAGEAGEQYF. CDR3 in DNA: TGTGCCAGCAGCTTCTTAGCGGGAGAAGCGGGGGAGCAGTACTTC. The chain is built from TRBV7-9 and TRBJ2-4, with TRBD2 matching over 9 bases. Germline V gives CDR1 SEHNR, CDR2 FQNEAQ (reference sequence). V shed 3 bases, J shed 13 bases, and the junction held 13 bases outside the gene matches. The CDR3 extends over 15 amino acids.